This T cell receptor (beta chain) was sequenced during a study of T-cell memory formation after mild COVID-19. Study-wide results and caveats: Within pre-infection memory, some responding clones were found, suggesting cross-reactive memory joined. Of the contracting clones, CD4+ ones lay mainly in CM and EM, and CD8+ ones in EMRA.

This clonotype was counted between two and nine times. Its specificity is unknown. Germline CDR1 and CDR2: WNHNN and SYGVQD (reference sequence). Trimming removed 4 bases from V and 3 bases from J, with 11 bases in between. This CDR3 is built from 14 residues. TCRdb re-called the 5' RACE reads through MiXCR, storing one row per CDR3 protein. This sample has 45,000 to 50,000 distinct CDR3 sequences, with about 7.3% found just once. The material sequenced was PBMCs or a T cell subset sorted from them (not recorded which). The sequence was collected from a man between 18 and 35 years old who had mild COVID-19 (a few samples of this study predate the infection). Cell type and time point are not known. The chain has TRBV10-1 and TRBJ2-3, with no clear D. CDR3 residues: CASSGASWTDTQYF. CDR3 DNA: TGCGCCAGCAGTGGGGCTAGTTGGACAGATACGCAGTATTTT.